This TCR beta chain appears in the sequencing data of a study of OX40 agonist ivuxolimab in advanced cancers. Across the study: Partial responses were achieved by three patients, of whom one had hepatocellular carcinoma and two had cutaneous melanoma. Notes on the study in general: CD8+ T cells averaged more expanded clones than CD4+. Those patients achieving a partial response at 0.1-3.0 mg/kg showed among the lowest clonal expansion.

The assay was immunoSEQ multiplex PCR, and TCRdb's table has in-frame clones only and misses some. The sample contains fewer than 70,000 clones, about 89% of which appear only once. Samples were taken at baseline and on day 1 of cycles 4 and 7. CDR3 size: 12 residues. The germline CDR1 and CDR2 sequences are SEHNR and FQNEAQ (reference sequence). The V end was cut by 2 bases, the J end by 9 bases, with 8 bases between. As regards this clone: What it binds is unknown.

This sequence was found in an adult with an advanced solid tumor such as melanoma, head and neck, liver or kidney cancer. The rearrangement joins TRBV7-9 to TRBJ1-5, with D tentatively TRBD1 (5 bases). Sequenced material: CD4+ or CD8+ T cells sorted from blood, taken in a trial of the OX40 agonist ivuxolimab. CDR3 DNA: TGTGCCAGCAGCTTAACCGGGGGGCCCCAGCATTTT. It is translated as CASSLTGGPQHF.